These 31 T cell receptor beta chains were all obtained from the same sample, sequenced in a study of identical twins. Each CDR3 protein gets one entry after TCRdb re-called the 5' RACE reads with MiXCR. This sample has nearly 900,000 distinct CDR3 sequences, with 9% to 15% found just once. The data also belong to a second study, concerning yellow fever vaccine responses in identical twins.

The material sequenced was PBMCs. All receptors come from a woman younger than 35 in good health.

This chain joins TRBV20-1 and TRBJ2-7; D unclear. CDR1 and CDR2 (germline): DFQATT, SNEGSKA (reference sequence). CDR3 length equals 13 residues. The germline V and J ends were trimmed by 3 bases and 4 bases, with 13 bases remaining between them. CDR3 protein: CSARVSEDYEQYV. DNA for the CDR3: TGCAGTGCTAGGGTCTCCGAAGATTACGAGCAGTACGTC.

This clonotype occurred a few times. The rearrangement uses TRBV7-9 and TRBJ2-1, with 7 nucleotides matching TRBD1. J was trimmed by 1 base and V by 1 base; bases with no gene match: 4. This CDR3 comprises 16 residues. Germline CDR1 SEHNR, CDR2 FQNEAQ (reference sequence). CDR3 sequence: CASSLVGGKSYNEQFF. Here the CDR3 DNA reads TGTGCCAGCAGCTTAGTAGGGGGCAAGTCCTACAATGAGCAGTTCTTC.

A few counts support this clonotype. The V and J genes are TRBV3-1 and TRBJ2-5, with 9 bases that match TRBD1. There are 18 residues in the CDR3. CDR1 is LGHDT and CDR2 is YNNKEL in the germline V gene (reference sequence). V lost 2 bases, J lost 2 bases, and 12 bases stayed unmatched. CDR3 residues: CASSQPRTGEGWQETQYF. In DNA form, the CDR3 reads TGTGCCAGCAGCCAACCCCGGACAGGGGAAGGTTGGCAAGAGACCCAGTACTTC.

A few counts support this clonotype. The V and J genes are TRBV10-1 and TRBJ1-5; D might be TRBD1 (6 bases). V lost 5 bases and J 10 bases, leaving 12 bases between the germline ends. CDR1 WNHNN and CDR2 SYGVQD come from the germline V gene (reference sequence). The CDR3 contains 12 residues. The CDR3 nucleotides read TGCGCCAGCAGTCCTTACAGGGTACCCCAGCATTTT. This codes for CASSPYRVPQHF.

The J gene is TRBJ2-6, the V gene TRBV2; either TRBD1 or TRBD2 may supply D (5 bases each). CDR1 is SNHLY, CDR2 FYNNEI, per germline. Trimming stripped 6 bases from V and 4 bases from J, with 16 bases between. This CDR3 region has 16 residues. The CDR3 region is CASSLRGLGGANVLTF. In nucleotides, the CDR3 is TGTGCCAGCAGCTTGAGGGGCTTGGGAGGGGCCAACGTCCTGACTTTC.

This clonotype has a handful of counts. The chain carries TRBV10-3 and TRBJ2-7; weak D call: TRBD2 (5 bases). V lost 4 bases and J lost 4, with 14 bases in between. Per the germline V gene, CDR1 is ENHRY and CDR2 is SYGVKD. The CDR3 has 14 residues. As DNA, the CDR3 is TGTGCCATCAGTGGAGAGGGTGGTAGGTACGAGCAGTACTTC. It is translated as CAISGEGGRYEQYF.

This chain joins TRBV9 and TRBJ2-3; D possibly corresponds to TRBD2 (5 bases). From germline, CDR1 is SGDLS and CDR2 YYNGEE. V dropped 1 base and J dropped 4 bases, with 10 bases sitting between them. This CDR3 region has 14 residues. The CDR3 sequence is CASSVRASSDTQYF. CDR3 in DNA: TGTGCCAGCAGCGTAAGGGCTAGCTCAGATACGCAGTATTTT.

J is TRBJ1-2 and V is TRBV2; 7 bases are a match to TRBD1. Germline V CDR1 and CDR2: SNHLY, FYNNEI. The CDR3 has 13 residues. The V and J ends lost 6 bases and 4 bases, in that order; junction bases with no gene match: 5. CDR3 residues: CASRTTGTYGYTF. In nucleotides, the CDR3 is TGTGCCAGCAGGACGACAGGGACCTATGGCTACACCTTC.

This clonotype was counted between two and nine times. The chain recombines TRBV3-1 with TRBJ2-3; D call uncertain. Germline CDR1 LGHDT, CDR2 YNNKEL (reference sequence). CDR3 length equals 14 residues. Trimming left V 4 bases short and J 3 bases short, with 11 bases between. CDR3 loop: CASSRSAGTDTQYF. The CDR3 DNA reads as TGTGCCAGCAGCCGGAGCGCCGGGACAGATACGCAGTATTTT.

The sample holds a few counts of this clonotype. This chain joins TRBV24-1 and TRBJ2-1; the match to TRBD2 covers 8 bases. The length of the CDR3 is 17 residues. After removal of 5 bases from V and 5 bases from J, the junction contained 13 bases not matched to a gene. Germline V CDR1 and CDR2: KGHDR, SFDVKD. The CDR3 coding sequence is TGTGCCACCAGTGCCGCTCAAGCGGGAGAGGGTCACAATGAGCAGTTCTTC. It is translated as CATSAAQAGEGHNEQFF.

This clonotype was detected only a few times. This rearrangement joins TRBV29-1 to TRBJ2-3; D gene ambiguous. The CDR3 is 14 amino acids. Germline-derived CDR1 and CDR2 are SQVTM and ANQGSEA. Trimming removed 4 bases at V and 2 bases at J, with 13 bases between. DNA for the CDR3: TGCAGCGTTGTGTCCCGGAGCGTCACAGATACGCAGTATTTT. As protein: CSVVSRSVTDTQYF.

This clonotype was seen repeatedly, ten times or more. This chain connects TRBV4-1 to TRBJ2-1; no clear D. CDR3 length: 16 amino acids. The ends were cut back, 1 base at V and 3 bases at J, with 13 bases in the middle. Germline V gene data show CDR1 as MGHRA and CDR2 as YSYEKL. The CDR3 spells CASSQAAEESYNEQFF. CDR3 in DNA: TGCGCCAGCAGCCAAGCTGCGGAAGAAAGCTACAATGAGCAGTTCTTC.

This clonotype has at least ten counts. The gene calls are TRBV7-6 and TRBJ1-2; possibly TRBD1 for D (6 bases). Germline CDR1 is SGHVS and CDR2 is FNYEAQ. The CDR3 runs 13 residues. Trimming removed 2 bases at V and 8 bases at J, with 12 bases between. CDR3 sequence reads: CASSLQGNDGYTF. CDR3 DNA sequence: TGTGCCAGCAGCTTACAGGGGAATGACGGCTACACCTTC.

The chain uses TRBV12-3 or TRBV12-4 and TRBJ2-7; D is undetermined. This CDR3 has 11 amino acids. V was cut by 6 bases and J by 7 bases, with 10 bases left in between. As DNA, the CDR3 is TGTGCCAGCAGATTGAACAAGGAGCAGTACTTC. This translates into CASRLNKEQYF.

CDR3: CSARVSQSQSYTF. CDR3 DNA sequence: TGCAGTGCTAGAGTTTCGCAAAGTCAAAGCTACACCTTC. V is TRBV20-1 and J is TRBJ1-2; D is unresolved. The V gene's germline CDR1 is DFQATT and CDR2 SNEGSKA (reference sequence). There are 13 residues in the CDR3. V was shortened by 1 base and J by 9 bases, with 15 bases between the two germline ends.

This clonotype has only a few counts. The chain combines TRBV5-1 with TRBJ2-1; the D gene is possibly TRBD1 (6 bases). This CDR3 has 12 amino acids. With 2 bases removed from V and 9 bases from J, the gap between germline ends came to 9 bases. The germline gives CDR1 SGHRS, CDR2 YFSETQ. This CDR3 is CASSFTGIEQFF. CDR3 in DNA: TGCGCCAGCAGCTTCACAGGGATTGAGCAGTTCTTC.

The V and J genes are TRBV6-1 and TRBJ2-1; no clear D. The CDR3 has 15 amino acids. Per germline, CDR1 MNHNS and CDR2 SASEGT. V shed 5 bases and J shed 2 bases, with 13 bases lying between them. The CDR3 spells CASSTPAGPYNEQFF. The CDR3 DNA sequence: TGTGCCAGCAGTACCCCCGCCGGACCCTACAATGAGCAGTTCTTC.

In its sample, this clonotype was seen a few times. This sequence joins TRBV20-1 and TRBJ2-2, with D perhaps matching TRBD1 or TRBD2 (6 bases each). Germline V gene sequence: CDR1 DFQATT, CDR2 SNEGSKA (reference sequence). V was clipped by 7 bases and J by 0 bases, with 12 bases between them. The CDR3 contains 14 residues. CDR3 sequence reads: CSVTGATNTGELFF. The CDR3, as DNA: TGCAGTGTAACGGGGGCAACGAACACCGGGGAGCTGTTTTTT.

This clonotype was seen a handful of times. This CDR3 is CASSLFGGRGETQYF. CDR3 in DNA: TGTGCCAGCAGTTTATTTGGCGGAAGAGGAGAGACCCAGTACTTC. The V gene is TRBV12-3 or TRBV12-4, the J gene TRBJ2-5; D uncertain. V lost 2 bases and J 4 bases, leaving 14 bases between the germline ends. The CDR3 runs 15 residues.

J is TRBJ1-6 and V is TRBV11-1; 8 nucleotides align to TRBD1. CDR3 length: 18 residues. Germline V gene data show CDR1 as SGHAT and CDR2 as FQDESV (reference sequence). Germline trimming cut 5 bases from V and 0 bases from J; bases unmatched to any gene: 9. Here the CDR3 reads CASSHDRGISSYNSPLHF. For the CDR3, the DNA is TGTGCCAGCAGCCACGACAGGGGCATAAGCTCCTATAATTCACCCCTCCACTTT.

The J gene is TRBJ2-7, the V gene TRBV11-2; D might be TRBD2 (5 bases). Germline CDR1 is SGHAT and CDR2 is FQNNGV. V gave up 0 bases and J gave up 5 bases, with 14 bases separating them. The CDR3 runs 15 residues. CDR3 residues: CASSLEGSGRHEQYF. Here the CDR3 DNA reads TGTGCCAGCAGCTTAGAGGGGAGCGGTCGTCACGAGCAGTACTTC.

The chain recombines TRBV7-9 with TRBJ2-2; D might be TRBD1 or TRBD2, each matching 6 bases. The CDR3 is 16 amino acids. Looked up from germline, CDR1 is SEHNR and CDR2 is FQNEAQ (reference sequence). Between the trimmed V and J ends, which lost 2 bases and 3 bases, there was a span of 13 bases. The CDR3 DNA reads TGTGCCAGCAGCTTAAAGGGGGGATACGACACCGGGGAGCTGTTTTTT. Protein product: CASSLKGGYDTGELFF. Full variable domain (missing parts from reference TRBV7-9 and TRBJ2-2): DTGVSQNPRHKITKRGQNVTFRCDPISEHNRLYWYRQTLGQGPEFLTYFQNEAQLEKSRLLSDRFSAERPKGSFSTLEIQRTEQGDSAMYLCASSLKGGYDTGELFFGEGSRLTVL.

This clonotype turned up a few times. The chain recombines TRBV12-3 or TRBV12-4 with TRBJ1-5; 12 bases are shared with TRBD1. The CDR3 is 15 amino acids. The trim removed 4 bases at V and 6 bases at J, leaving 4 bases unmatched. CDR3 loop: CASSSRDRGLQPQHF. The CDR3 DNA follows: TGTGCCAGCAGTTCCCGGGACAGGGGGCTTCAGCCCCAGCATTTT.

This chain links TRBV15 with TRBJ1-1; D is undetermined. The germline V and J ends were trimmed by 1 base and 5 bases, with 8 bases remaining between them. This CDR3 spans 13 amino acids. CDR1 LNHNV and CDR2 YYDKDF come from the germline V gene (reference sequence). The CDR3 protein is CATSRVRDTEAFF. CDR3 coding DNA: TGTGCCACCAGCAGAGTCCGGGATACTGAAGCTTTCTTT.

This rearrangement joins TRBV19 to TRBJ2-2; 7 positions match TRBD1. With V trimmed by 10 bases and J by 1 base, 9 bases remained unmatched. The CDR3 is 15 amino acids. Germline V CDR1 and CDR2: LNHDA, SQIVND (reference sequence). The CDR3 DNA reads as TGTGCCACCGAAACGACAGGGTTGAACACCGGGGAGCTGTTTTTT. Translated, it gives CATETTGLNTGELFF.

This sequence joins TRBV12-3 or TRBV12-4 and TRBJ2-1, with TRBD2 matching 7 bases. J was trimmed by 10 bases and V by 4 bases; bases with no gene match: 13. The CDR3 sequence is 15 residues long. The CDR3 protein is CASSWSGGSYREQFF. The DNA of the CDR3 is TGTGCCAGCAGTTGGTCCGGCGGGAGCTATCGCGAGCAGTTCTTC.

V and J are TRBV6-2 or TRBV6-3 and TRBJ1-2; D call uncertain. Per the germline V gene, CDR1 is MNHEY and CDR2 is SVGEGT. Trimming took 6 bases from V and 4 from J, leaving 12 bases between them. The CDR3 extends over 13 amino acids. For the CDR3, the DNA is TGTGCCAGCAGCCCAATTAGCTCCTATGGCTACACCTTC. It specifies CASSPISSYGYTF.

This clonotype has ten or more counts. This rearrangement joins TRBV6-1 to TRBJ2-1, with TRBD1 identical over 9 bases. Germline assignment: CDR1 MNHNS and CDR2 SASEGT. V gave up 6 bases and J gave up 10 bases; unmatched junction bases: 13. CDR3 size: 15 residues. CDR3 sequence reads: CASSPTTGGAWEQFF. The CDR3 bases are TGTGCCAGCAGCCCTACGACAGGGGGGGCATGGGAGCAGTTCTTC.

This clonotype was picked up a small number of times. A read error may account for a junction end that differs from germline. This CDR3 is CASSQSGTTSQATQYF. For the CDR3, the DNA is TGTGCCAGCAGCCAGTCCGGGACTACGTCACAAGCGACCCAGTACTTC. The rearrangement uses TRBV3-1 and TRBJ2-5, with 7 bases fitting TRBD2. CDR3 length: 16 residues. The germline gives CDR1 LGHDT, CDR2 YNNKEL (reference sequence).

To note about this clonotype: The junction departs from germline at one end; a sequencing error may be responsible. The J gene is TRBJ2-7, the V gene TRBV12-3 or TRBV12-4, with TRBD2 matching 13 bases. The CDR3 runs 12 residues. The CDR3 sequence is CASSGMGTSGIF. In DNA form, the CDR3 reads TGTGCCAGCAGTGGGATGGGGACTAGCGGGATCTTC.

The chain's CDR3 is CASGPGTGRVNEQFF. The CDR3 bases are TGTGCCAGCGGACCCGGGACAGGGAGGGTTAATGAGCAGTTCTTC. The chain links TRBV12-3 or TRBV12-4 to TRBJ2-1, with 9 bases fitting TRBD1. The junction had 12 bases not matched to a gene; V was cut back by 8 bases and J by 7 bases. The CDR3 contains 15 residues.